This TCR beta chain came from a study of glioma-infiltrating T cells. This clonotype was seen only a few times. The antigen remains unidentified. Germline assignment: CDR1 MNHNS and CDR2 SASEGT. Trimming shortened V by 8 bases and J by 3 bases, and 13 bases separated the two germline ends. This CDR3 is 13 amino acids long. Study-wide findings and caveats: Non-neoplastic patients had below-expected tissue-blood divergence, while all gliomas exceeded expectation. Very few CDR3 sequences were shared between tissue and blood.

The iRepertoire nested amplicon-rescue multiplex PCR amplified TCR alpha and beta CDR3s from RNA. Input was roughly 95-450 ng of tissue mRNA or PBMC total RNA. TCRdb re-called the multiplex PCR reads through MiXCR, storing one row per CDR3 protein. Here the sample spans 100,000 to 150,000 distinct CDR3 sequences, roughly a quarter being singletons. This clonotype was obtained from a human donor with low-grade glioma or glioblastoma, undergoing nonglioma brain surgery, or in good health (not recorded which). Sequencing used glioma tissue, nonneoplastic brain tissue, or PBMCs (not recorded which). This chain links TRBV6-1 with TRBJ2-5; weak D call: TRBD1 (6 bases). CDR3: CASRFSGEETQYF. CDR3 sequence (DNA): TGTGCCAGCCGATTCTCAGGGGAAGAGACCCAGTACTTC.